The rows below give T cell receptor beta chains drawn from one sample of a study of cytomegalovirus exposure and HLA in healthy donors. Clones were sequenced by immunoSEQ multiplex PCR, and TCRdb holds only the in-frame ones, with some missing. The sample holds around 200,000 clones, approximately 82% seen once. The sample taken for sequencing was PBMCs. The receptor source for this set is a woman in her 50s in good health and CMV-seropositive. CDR3s include the opening cysteine and the closing phenylalanine or tryptophan. The D gene is left open where the match is weak. The size entry is marked missing in some rows and otherwise reads once, few, many or a size class.

TRBJ2-7 | TRBD1 | NA | TRBV10-3 | CASQRGQGNEQYF | TGTGCCAGCCAGAGGGGACAGGGTAACGAGCAGTACTTC
TRBJ1-1 | NA | NA | TRBV19 | CASSLFAGTRNTEAFF | TGTGCCAGTAGTTTGTTTGCCGGGACAAGGAACACTGAAGCTTTCTTT
TRBJ2-7 | TRBD1 | NA | TRBV13 | CASSLTGQEGYEQYF | TGTGCCAGCAGCTTAACGGGACAGGAGGGATACGAGCAGTACTTC
TRBJ1-5 | NA | NA | TRBV5-1 | CASSWLGGNQPQHF | TGCGCCAGCAGCTGGCTAGGGGGCAATCAGCCCCAGCATTTT
TRBJ1-1 | NA | NA | TRBV5-8 | CASSLEVGGNTEAFF | TGTGCCAGCAGCTTGGAAGTAGGGGGGAACACTGAAGCTTTCTTT
TRBJ2-7 | TRBD1 | NA | TRBV11-2 | CASSLSTGWEQYF | TGTGCCAGCAGCTTATCGACAGGGTGGGAGCAGTACTTC
TRBJ2-2 | NA | few | TRBV19 | CATTGGNTGELFF | TGTGCCACCACCGGTGGGAACACCGGGGAGCTGTTTTTT
TRBJ1-1 | TRBD1 | NA | TRBV13 | CASSYQGAAEAFF | TGTGCCAGCAGTTACCAGGGGGCGGCTGAAGCTTTCTTT
TRBJ1-1 | NA | few | TRBV5-4 | CASSLGGQDTEAFF | TGTGCCAGCAGCTTGGGGGGGCAAGACACTGAAGCTTTCTTT
TRBJ1-6 | TRBD1 | NA | TRBV7-2 | CASSFDRGNSPLHF | TGTGCCAGCAGCTTTGACAGGGGAAATTCACCCCTCCACTTT
TRBJ2-7 | NA | once | TRBV25-1 | CASSEFTYEQYF | TGTGCCAGCAGTGAATTTACCTACGAGCAGTACTTC
TRBJ1-3 | NA | NA | TRBV14 | CASSQERSRGYSGNTIYF | TGTGCCAGCAGCCAAGAGCGGTCCAGGGGATATTCTGGAAACACCATATATTTT
TRBJ2-3 | TRBD2 | NA | TRBV10-1 | CASSEYASGGTDTQYF | TGCGCCAGCAGTGAATACGCTAGCGGGGGAACAGATACGCAGTATTTT
TRBJ2-3 | TRBD1 | NA | TRBV4-1 | CASSLTGASTDTQYF | TGCGCCAGCAGCCTCACAGGGGCCAGCACAGATACGCAGTATTTT
TRBJ2-7 | TRBD1 | NA | TRBV18 | CASSPADRDHEQYF | TGTGCCAGCTCACCAGCGGACAGGGATCACGAGCAGTACTTC
TRBJ1-2 | NA | once | TRBV5-1 | CASRGAEGYTF | TGCGCCAGCAGGGGAGCGGAGGGCTACACCTTC
TRBJ1-3 | TRBD1 | NA | TRBV5-1 | CASSRTGNSGNTIYF | TGCGCCAGCAGCCGGACAGGGAACTCTGGAAACACCATATATTTT
TRBJ2-2 | NA | NA | TRBV7-3 | CASSLGGGADTGELFF | TGTGCCAGCAGCTTAGGTGGGGGGGCAGACACCGGGGAGCTGTTTTTT
TRBJ2-7 | NA | NA | TRBV13 | CASSLPALLSCPSYEQYF | TGTGCCAGCAGCCTACCCGCCCTCCTTAGCTGCCCCTCCTACGAGCAGTACTTC
TRBJ1-1 | NA | few | TRBV19 | CASSIQGRLNTEAFF | TGTGCCAGTAGTATCCAGGGAAGGCTGAACACTGAAGCTTTCTTT
TRBJ2-3 | NA | few | TRBV7-9 | CASSQGLSTDTQYF | TGTGCCAGCAGCCAGGGACTTAGCACAGATACGCAGTATTTT
TRBJ1-1 | NA | NA | TRBV7-8 | CASSFNRDTEAFF | TGTGCCAGCAGCTTTAACAGGGACACTGAAGCTTTCTTT